The next 16 T cell receptor beta chains were all read from a single sample in a study of read filtering for tumor transcriptome and immune sequencing. This library used roughly 370 ng RNA and molecular barcoded adaptors spanning alpha/delta and beta/gamma chains. TCRdb fed the reads into MiXCR, producing one record per CDR3 protein. The table lists approximately 61,000 distinct CDR3 sequences, roughly 19% of them singletons. Sequencing input: a population of CD138-negative cells sorted from bone marrow. Every receptor here comes from a donor over 35 with multiple myeloma.

In its sample, this clonotype was seen many times. The V and J genes are TRBV6-5 and TRBJ2-1, with D unclear. The ends were cut back, 0 bases at V and 6 bases at J, with 6 bases in the middle. Germline assignment: CDR1 MNHEY and CDR2 SVGAGI. CDR3 length: 13 residues. CDR3 residues: CASSYSRGNEQFF. The CDR3 region has the DNA TGTGCCAGCAGTTACTCTAGAGGCAATGAGCAGTTCTTC.

Note on this clonotype: Given a much more abundant clone one base away, this may be a read error. This sequence joins TRBV11-2 and TRBJ2-1; D is ambiguous. The CDR3 has 12 residues. Germline lookup yields CDR1 SGHAT and CDR2 FQNNGV. CDR3 residues: CASSKHIDEQLF. The CDR3 DNA reads as TGTGCCAGCAGCAAACATATTGATGAGCAGCTCTTC.

In regard to this clonotype: Just one base apart from a much larger clone, this may be a read error. The chain joins TRBV11-3 to TRBJ2-5; a possible D gene is TRBD2 (6 bases). Looked up from germline, CDR1 is SGHNT and CDR2 is YENEEA. With 5 bases removed from V and 2 bases from J, the gap between germline ends came to 12 bases. The CDR3 has 14 residues. The CDR3 DNA follows: TGTGCCAGCAGCATGGGACTGCCACAAGAGACCCAGTACTTC. This gives the protein CASSMGLPQETQYF.

This clonotype occurred many times. This chain links TRBV9 with TRBJ1-2; 8 positions match TRBD1. Germline V lookup: CDR1 SGDLS, CDR2 YYNGEE. The CDR3 runs 16 residues. V lost 6 bases, J lost 4 bases, and 14 bases stayed unmatched. Written as DNA, the CDR3 is TGTGCCAGCACCCTCGACTACGGACAGGGCTTCTATGGCTACACCTTC. Protein sequence: CASTLDYGQGFYGYTF.

This clonotype was seen ten or more times. CDR3: CASSLAGGTAFF. The DNA of the CDR3 is TGTGCCAGCAGCTTAGCCGGGGGGACGGCTTTCTTT. The chain links TRBV11-2 to TRBJ1-1; perhaps TRBD1 as D (5 bases). V was cut by 1 base and J by 11 bases, with 11 bases left in between. Germline V CDR1 and CDR2: SGHAT, FQNNGV. The CDR3 spans 12 residues.

Here the CDR3 reads CASNSNRVEQPQHF. The CDR3 region has the DNA TGTGCCAGCAATTCAAACAGGGTAGAACAGCCCCAGCATTTT. The chain recombines TRBV2 with TRBJ1-5, with D possibly TRBD1 on 6 matching bases. The CDR3 has 14 amino acids. Germline V gene lookup returns CDR1 SNHLY and CDR2 FYNNEI. V was shortened by 7 bases and J by 7 bases, with 17 bases between the two germline ends.

Note on this clonotype: One end of the junction is discordant with germline, which a read error may explain. The chain combines TRBV5-1 with TRBJ2-6, with D possibly matching TRBD1 (6 bases). This CDR3 contains 17 residues. The germline gives CDR1 SGHRS, CDR2 YFSETQ. CDR3 nucleotide sequence: TGTGCCAGCAGCTTAACGACAGGTCCCTCTGGGGCCAACGTCCTGACTTTC. It translates to CASSLTTGPSGANVLTF.

Of note for this clonotype: This likely reflects a read error, since a far larger clone is one base away. The CDR3 protein is CASSVTGGQETQYF. The DNA of the CDR3 is TGTGCCAGCAGCGTGACAGGGGGACAAGAGACCCAGTACTTC. This sequence joins TRBV9 and TRBJ2-5, with 9 bases fitting TRBD1. With 2 bases clipped from V and 2 bases from J, the junction kept 1 base outside the gene matches. Germline V lookup: CDR1 SGDLS, CDR2 YYNGEE. CDR3 size: 14 residues.

This clonotype came up many times. The genes are TRBV10-3 and TRBJ2-2; D call uncertain. Germline loops: CDR1 ENHRY, CDR2 SYGVKD. The CDR3 has 16 residues. Trimming cost V 3 bases and J 0 bases, with 11 bases left between them. CDR3 DNA sequence: TGTGCCATCAGTGATCCCGGCAGACCGAACACCGGGGAGCTGTTTTTT. This encodes CAISDPGRPNTGELFF.

This clonotype was seen repeatedly, ten times or more. CDR3 nucleotide sequence: TGTGCCAGCAGTTATGAGGGCTCTGGGGCCAACGTCCTGACTTTC. This translates into CASSYEGSGANVLTF. The chain carries TRBV6-6 and TRBJ2-6; perhaps TRBD2 as D (5 bases). Germline loops: CDR1 MNHNY, CDR2 SVGAGI (reference sequence). This CDR3 is built from 15 residues. Trimming took 3 bases from V and 0 from J, leaving 6 bases between them.

Comment on this clonotype: The missing conserved phenylalanine or tryptophan at the end of this CDR3 makes a read error likely. This chain joins TRBV3-1 and TRBJ2-3, with D tentatively TRBD1 (7 bases). Germline values: CDR1 LGHDT, CDR2 YNNKEL (reference sequence). The ends were cut back, 0 bases at V and 6 bases at J, with 16 bases in the middle. The CDR3 consists of 16 residues. Here the CDR3 reads CASSQDIRGAWDTQYL. The CDR3 coding sequence is TGTGCCAGCAGCCAAGACATCAGGGGGGCTTGGGATACGCAGTATCTT.

In its sample, this clonotype was seen many times. The chain uses TRBV7-2 and TRBJ1-1; D call uncertain. Trimming took 2 bases from V and 0 from J, leaving 10 bases between them. Germline lookup yields CDR1 SGHTA and CDR2 FQGNSA. This CDR3 contains 15 residues. CDR3 in DNA: TGTGCCAGCAGCTTATTAAAGAATGTGAACACTGAAGCTTTCTTT. This sequence encodes CASSLLKNVNTEAFF.

This clonotype appeared many times. The chain recombines TRBV10-3 with TRBJ2-7; 8 nucleotides align to TRBD1. Germline CDR1 ENHRY, CDR2 SYGVKD. V shed 3 bases and J 1 base; nucleotides not matched to a gene: 8. The CDR3 is 16 amino acids. In DNA, the CDR3 is TGTGCCATCAGTGACCCTGGACAGGGCTCTTCCTACGAGCAGTACTTC. As protein: CAISDPGQGSSYEQYF.

This clonotype was found many times. The chain has TRBV19 and TRBJ2-5, with D perhaps TRBD1 or TRBD2 (6 bases each). Germline lookup yields CDR1 LNHDA and CDR2 SQIVND (reference sequence). The ends were cut back, 1 base at V and 0 bases at J, with 9 bases in the middle. The CDR3 is 15 amino acids. CDR3 residues: CASSIGRGYQETQYF. The CDR3 DNA follows: TGTGCCAGTAGTATAGGGAGGGGGTACCAAGAGACCCAGTACTTC.

This clonotype was recorded at least ten times. The chain recombines TRBV3-1 with TRBJ1-2; D unclear. V was cut by 1 base and J by 8 bases, with 5 bases left in between. The CDR3 runs 11 residues. Germline assignment: CDR1 LGHDT and CDR2 YNNKEL (reference sequence). The CDR3 sequence is CASSQVGGYTF. The CDR3 nucleotides are TGTGCCAGCAGCCAAGTCGGGGGCTACACCTTC.

This clonotype was seen just once. One end of the junction is discordant with germline, which a read error may explain. This chain connects TRBV7-2 to TRBJ2-1; weak D call: TRBD2 (5 bases). The CDR3 covers 15 residues. Germline CDR1 reads SGHTA; CDR2 reads FQGNSA. For the CDR3, the DNA is TGTGCCAGCGGCTTAGCGTATCCAGGATTGAATGAGCAGTTCTTC. Its translation: CASGLAYPGLNEQFF.